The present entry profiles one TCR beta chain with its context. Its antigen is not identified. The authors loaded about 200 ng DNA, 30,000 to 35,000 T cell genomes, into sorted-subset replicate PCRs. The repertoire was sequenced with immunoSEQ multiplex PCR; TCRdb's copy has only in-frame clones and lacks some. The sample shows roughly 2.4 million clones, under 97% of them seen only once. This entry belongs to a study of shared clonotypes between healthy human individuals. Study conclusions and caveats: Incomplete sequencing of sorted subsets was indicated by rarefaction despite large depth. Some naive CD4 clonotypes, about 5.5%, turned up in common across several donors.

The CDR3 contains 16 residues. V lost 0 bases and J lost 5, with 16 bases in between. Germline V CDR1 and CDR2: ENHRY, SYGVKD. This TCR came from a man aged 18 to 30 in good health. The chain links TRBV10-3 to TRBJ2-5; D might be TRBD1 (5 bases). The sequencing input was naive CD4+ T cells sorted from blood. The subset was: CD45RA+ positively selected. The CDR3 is CAISESQGILGETQYF. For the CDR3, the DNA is TGTGCCATCAGTGAGTCTCAGGGAATCCTGGGGGAGACCCAGTACTTC.